Following are 27 T cell receptor beta chains from one sample sequenced in a study of blood T cell repertoires in COVID-19. Clones were read by immunoSEQ multiplex PCR, and TCRdb kept only the in-frame ones, dropping some. Here the sample spans about 250,000 clones, roughly nine tenths being singletons. Sequenced input: peripheral blood. These receptors were taken from a woman in her sixties who had recovered from COVID-19.

The CDR3 is CSVKRQDSGNTIYF. The CDR3 DNA reads TGCAGCGTGAAACGACAGGACTCTGGAAACACCATATATTTT. The chain links TRBV29-1 to TRBJ1-3; D is perhaps TRBD1 (6 bases). This CDR3 has 14 residues. With 6 bases removed from V and 0 bases from J, the gap between germline ends came to 12 bases. Germline CDR1 reads SQVTM; CDR2 reads ANQGSEA.

The chain couples TRBV3-1 (or the pseudogene TRBV3-2) to TRBJ2-7; TRBD2 matches at 11 bases. The CDR3 totals 14 residues. Germline CDR1 is LGHDT and CDR2 is YNNKEL (reference sequence). With V trimmed by 2 bases and J by 3 bases, 0 bases remained unmatched. The CDR3 is CASSQTSGGYEQYF. The CDR3 nucleotides read TGTGCCAGCAGCCAAACTAGCGGGGGCTACGAGCAGTACTTC.

The chain couples TRBV7-8 to TRBJ1-2; 8 nucleotides line up with TRBD1. Germline assignment: CDR1 SGHVS and CDR2 FQNEAQ. The CDR3 has 16 residues. Trimming at V came to 3 bases and at J to 3 bases, leaving 9 bases not matched to a gene. CDR3 protein: CASSLDRVLPHYGYTF. CDR3 sequence (DNA): TGTGCCAGCAGCTTGGACAGGGTATTGCCGCACTATGGCTACACCTTC.

The CDR3 region has the DNA TGTGCCAGCAGCGTCAATACGGCGGGGGGAAACACCATATATTTT. It specifies CASSVNTAGGNTIYF. The rearrangement joins TRBV9 to TRBJ1-3; no firm D call. Germline CDR1 SGDLS, CDR2 YYNGEE. Trimming pared 2 bases from V and 4 bases from J, leaving 13 bases between. The CDR3 totals 15 residues.

This sequence joins TRBV19 and TRBJ2-5; D is uncertain. V was clipped by 3 bases and J by 2 bases, with 13 bases between them. This CDR3 is built from 15 residues. Germline V gene sequence: CDR1 LNHDA, CDR2 SQIVND (reference sequence). The CDR3 DNA reads TGTGCCAGTAGTATCTCCCCTGCGAAGCAAGAGACCCAGTACTTC. This gives the protein CASSISPAKQETQYF.

This chain connects TRBV27 to TRBJ2-7; TRBD1 might be the D (7 bases). This CDR3 comprises 14 residues. Trimming took off 6 bases at V and 7 bases at J, with 19 bases between the two ends. Per the germline V gene, CDR1 is MNHEY and CDR2 is SMNVEV (reference sequence). The CDR3 region is CASRSRGSRGEQYF. The CDR3, as DNA: TGTGCCAGCAGGTCTCGGGGGTCCAGGGGGGAGCAGTACTTC.

This chain connects TRBV2 to TRBJ2-3; the match to TRBD2 covers 7 bases. J gave up 1 base and V 2 bases, and 6 bases lay outside the gene matches. Looked up from germline, CDR1 is SNHLY and CDR2 is FYNNEI. The CDR3 consists of 16 residues. The CDR3 region is CASSEMGGVGTDTQYF. CDR3 bases: TGTGCCAGCAGTGAAATGGGGGGGGTGGGCACAGATACGCAGTATTTT.

This clone was picked up one time. This chain uses TRBV18 with TRBJ1-1, with D uncertain. V gave up 3 bases and J gave up 0 bases, with 17 bases separating them. This CDR3 contains 17 residues. Germline CDR1 KGHSH, CDR2 LQKENI. CDR3 amino acids: CASSPRGVGILNTEAFF. The DNA for the CDR3 is TGTGCCAGCTCACCCCGCGGGGTAGGTATTCTGAACACTGAAGCTTTCTTT.

The chain links TRBV5-1 to TRBJ1-6, with D possibly matching TRBD1 (6 bases). The CDR3 sequence is 16 residues long. Trimming pared 4 bases from V and 0 bases from J, leaving 11 bases between. Germline V CDR1 and CDR2: SGHRS, YFSETQ. The CDR3 nucleotides are TGCGCCAGCAGCAGGGACATGAGCTCCTATAATTCACCCCTCCACTTT. Translated, it gives CASSRDMSSYNSPLHF.

V usage is TRBV5-1 and J usage is TRBJ2-1; 9 bases align to TRBD2. The V gene end was trimmed by 0 bases and the J gene end by 4 bases; junction bases not matched to a gene: 2. The germline gives CDR1 SGHRS, CDR2 YFSETQ. The CDR3 has 15 amino acids. CDR3: CASSLGLAAYNEQFF. The CDR3 nucleotides read TGCGCCAGCAGCTTGGGACTAGCGGCATACAATGAGCAGTTCTTC.

V gene TRBV15 combines with J gene TRBJ1-3; no reliable D call. V was cut by 5 bases and J by 4 bases, with 12 bases left in between. This CDR3 comprises 14 residues. Germline CDR1 reads LNHNV; CDR2 reads YYDKDF (reference sequence). The CDR3, as DNA: TGTGCCACCAGCCCCCGGCGGGTGGGAAACACCATATATTTT. Translating gives CATSPRRVGNTIYF.

This clone was seen a single time. J is TRBJ2-3 and V is TRBV4-1, with TRBD1 matching over 7 bases. With 1 base clipped from V and 6 bases from J, the junction kept 4 bases outside the gene matches. The CDR3 extends over 14 amino acids. Germline-derived CDR1 and CDR2 are MGHRA and YSYEKL. The CDR3 DNA reads TGCGCCAGCAGCCAAGTGCAGGGGGAGGATACGCAGTATTTT. Its translation: CASSQVQGEDTQYF.

In DNA, the CDR3 is TGTGCCAGCGACACAGGGTTTTACAATCAGCCCCAGCATTTT. It specifies CASDTGFYNQPQHF. The V call is TRBV19, the J call TRBJ1-5; TRBD1 is a possible D gene (6 bases). The CDR3 consists of 14 residues. V was shortened by 9 bases and J by 3 bases, with 15 bases between the two germline ends. Germline V lookup: CDR1 LNHDA, CDR2 SQIVND (reference sequence).

The rearrangement links TRBV28 to TRBJ2-3; 7 positions agree with TRBD2. CDR1 and CDR2 (germline): MDHEN, SYDVKM. J gave up 3 bases and V 7 bases, and 10 bases lay outside the gene matches. CDR3 length: 15 amino acids. The CDR3, as DNA: TGTGCCAGCAACGGACTAGTCTGGCGTACAGATACGCAGTATTTT. Translation: CASNGLVWRTDTQYF.

The J gene is TRBJ1-1, the V gene TRBV6-5; the D gene is possibly TRBD1 (6 bases). V lost 0 bases, J lost 11 bases, and 16 bases lay in between. CDR1 and CDR2 from the germline V gene are MNHEY and SVGAGI. The CDR3 extends over 14 amino acids. In nucleotides, the CDR3 is TGTGCCAGCAGTTACTCGAGTGGCCGGCAGGGGGCTTTCTTT. Protein sequence: CASSYSSGRQGAFF.

CDR3 sequence reads: CASSVGQGFSPLHF. CDR3 sequence (DNA): TGTGCCAGCAGCGTAGGGCAGGGGTTTTCACCCCTCCACTTT. The rearrangement links TRBV9 to TRBJ1-6; maybe TRBD1 (6 bases). The CDR3 is 14 residues long. V lost 0 bases and J lost 9, with 10 bases in between. CDR1 SGDLS and CDR2 YYNGEE come from the germline V gene.

The rearrangement joins TRBV7-9 to TRBJ2-5; D unclear. Per the germline V gene, CDR1 is SEHNR and CDR2 is FQNEAQ (reference sequence). V was pared by 1 base and J by 6 bases, with 18 bases between. This CDR3 contains 16 residues. CDR3 coding DNA: TGTGCCAGCAGCTTAGGCCTGGTTCCAGGTGGGCAGACCCAGTACTTC. Its translation is CASSLGLVPGGQTQYF.

The chain is built from TRBV5-1 and TRBJ2-5; the D is unclear. The ends were cut back, 2 bases at V and 2 bases at J, with 4 bases in the middle. The CDR3 extends over 12 amino acids. Germline V gene lookup returns CDR1 SGHRS and CDR2 YFSETQ. The CDR3 DNA sequence: TGCGCCAGCAGCTTCCTACAAGAGACCCAGTACTTC. Translating gives CASSFLQETQYF.

This chain uses TRBV18 with TRBJ1-2, with 8 bases that match TRBD1. V dropped 2 bases and J dropped 8; count of bases not matched to a gene: 7. Looked up from germline, CDR1 is KGHSH and CDR2 is LQKENI. This CDR3 has 14 amino acids. Written as DNA, the CDR3 is TGTGCCAGCTCACCAGGACAGGGTCGAAGGGGCTACACCTTC. This codes for CASSPGQGRRGYTF.

The chain links TRBV18 to TRBJ2-7; 8 bases fit TRBD2. The germline V gene has CDR1 KGHSH and CDR2 LQKENI. The CDR3 covers 15 residues. V was clipped by 1 base and J by 2 bases; unmatched bases: 4. CDR3 residues: CASSPRRGATYEQYF. CDR3 bases: TGTGCCAGCTCACCACGGCGGGGGGCGACCTACGAGCAGTACTTC.

The chain combines TRBV5-5 with TRBJ1-2; maybe TRBD1 (6 bases). V lost 3 bases and J lost 2, with 11 bases in between. The CDR3 runs 14 residues. Per germline, CDR1 SGHKS and CDR2 YYEKEE (reference sequence). For the CDR3, the DNA is TGTGCCAGCAGCTGGGTACAGGGCAACTATGGCTACACCTTC. Amino acids: CASSWVQGNYGYTF.

This rearrangement joins TRBV24-1 to TRBJ2-7, with D maybe TRBD2 (5 bases). With 9 bases removed from V and 3 bases from J, the gap between germline ends came to 17 bases. Germline V lookup: CDR1 KGHDR, CDR2 SFDVKD. CDR3 size: 14 residues. Here the CDR3 reads CATRLRQEGYEQYF. The CDR3 DNA sequence: TGTGCCACCCGTTTGAGGCAAGAGGGCTACGAGCAGTACTTC.

DNA for the CDR3: TGTGCCAGCAGCTTAGAGGTTTCTAGCCGGACCCAGTACTTC. Its protein is CASSLEVSSRTQYF. The rearrangement joins TRBV7-6 to TRBJ2-5; D might be TRBD2 (5 bases). Trimming shortened V by 1 base and J by 7 bases, and 13 bases separated the two germline ends. Germline values: CDR1 SGHVS, CDR2 FNYEAQ. The CDR3 contains 14 residues.

The chain uses TRBV28 and TRBJ1-5; a possible D gene is TRBD1 (5 bases). The length of the CDR3 is 15 residues. The V end was cut by 2 bases, the J end by 4 bases, with 12 bases between. CDR1 and CDR2 (germline): MDHEN, SYDVKM. The chain's CDR3 is CASSLVGHENQPQHF. DNA of the CDR3: TGTGCCAGCAGTTTAGTTGGACATGAGAATCAGCCCCAGCATTTT.

The rearrangement uses TRBV5-1 and TRBJ1-1, with a possible D match to TRBD1 (6 bases). The CDR3 covers 14 residues. The germline V gene encodes CDR1 SGHRS and CDR2 YFSETQ. The V end was cut by 7 bases, the J end by 4 bases, with 17 bases between. The CDR3 region is CASSGARQSTEAFF. CDR3 nucleotide sequence: TGCGCCAGCTCAGGGGCGCGACAGAGCACTGAAGCTTTCTTT.

The chain uses TRBV9 and TRBJ1-2; D call uncertain. Germline V CDR1 and CDR2: SGDLS, YYNGEE. With 4 bases removed from V and 5 bases from J, the gap between germline ends came to 15 bases. This CDR3 spans 14 amino acids. The CDR3: CASSPQPGDYGYTF. The CDR3 coding sequence is TGTGCCAGCAGCCCTCAACCCGGGGATTATGGCTACACCTTC. Full variable domain (outside the CDR3, taken from reference TRBV9 and TRBJ1-2): DSGVTQTPKHLITATGQRVTLRCSPRSGDLSVYWYQQSLDQGLQFLIQYYNGEERAKGNILERFSAQQFPDLHSELNLSSLELGDSALYFCASSPQPGDYGYTFGSGTRLTVV.

This sequence joins TRBV2 and TRBJ2-6, with a tentative D call TRBD2 (6 bases). V was cut by 9 bases and J by 0 bases, with 9 bases left in between. CDR1 SNHLY and CDR2 FYNNEI come from the germline V gene. This CDR3 spans 14 amino acids. This chain's CDR3 is CARSGSSGANVLTF. In DNA form, the CDR3 reads TGTGCCAGGTCCGGGAGCTCTGGGGCCAACGTCCTGACTTTC.